The present T cell receptor beta chain was sequenced within a study of shared clonotypes between healthy human individuals. In regard to this clone: Antigen unknown.

General study points: It was observed that around 5% of naive CD4 clonotypes were shared across a handful of donors.

Naive-designated CD8 cells lacked CD45RO, were positively enriched for CCR7, and omitted terminally differentiated effector memory CD45RA+ cells. V was shortened by 3 bases and J by 0 bases, with 13 bases between the two germline ends. This CDR3 region has 16 residues. Germline V lookup: CDR1 MNHEY, CDR2 SVGAGI. Here immunoSEQ multiplex PCR was the method, and the copy in TCRdb shows in-frame clones only, minus some. In the table there are roughly 2,000,000 clones, approximately 94% of which are singletons. The sequenced sample was naive CD8+ T cells sorted from blood. This sequence was found in a young man in good health. This chain uses TRBV6-5 with TRBJ2-3; D perhaps matches TRBD2 (5 bases). Written as DNA, the CDR3 is TGTGCCAGCAGTTATATCCCGGGGTTCAGCACAGATACGCAGTATTTT. Residues: CASSYIPGFSTDTQYF.